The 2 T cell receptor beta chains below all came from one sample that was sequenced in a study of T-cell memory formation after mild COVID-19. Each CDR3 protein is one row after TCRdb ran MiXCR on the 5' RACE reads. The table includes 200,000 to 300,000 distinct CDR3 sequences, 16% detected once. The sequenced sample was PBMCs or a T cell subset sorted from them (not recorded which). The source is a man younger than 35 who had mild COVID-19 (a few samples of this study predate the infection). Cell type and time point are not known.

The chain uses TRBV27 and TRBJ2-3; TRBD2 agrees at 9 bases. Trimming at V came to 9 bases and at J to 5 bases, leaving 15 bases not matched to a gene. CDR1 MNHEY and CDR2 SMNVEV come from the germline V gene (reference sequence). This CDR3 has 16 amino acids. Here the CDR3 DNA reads TGTGCCAGTCGACATTGGCGGGGGGGCGCGGTAGATACGCAGTATTTT. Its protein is CASRHWRGGAVDTQYF.

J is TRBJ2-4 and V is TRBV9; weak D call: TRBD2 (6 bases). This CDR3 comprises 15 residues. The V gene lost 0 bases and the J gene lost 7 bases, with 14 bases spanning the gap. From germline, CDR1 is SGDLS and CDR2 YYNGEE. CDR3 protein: CASSVEDYPGNIQYF. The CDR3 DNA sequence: TGTGCCAGCAGCGTAGAGGACTACCCAGGGAACATTCAGTACTTC.